What follows describes a single TCR beta chain. CDR3 length: 14 residues. The V end lost 0 bases, the J end lost 5 bases, and 11 bases lay between the germline ends. Looked up from germline, CDR1 is SGHDN and CDR2 is FVKESK. This specimen belongs to a study of shared clonotypes between healthy human individuals. Assay execution took place at the deep level. Assay: immunoSEQ multiplex PCR; the TCRdb copy retains only in-frame clones and omits some. The sample holds 400,000 to 550,000 clones, 79% seen once. In unsorted samples, genomic DNA was obtained using tens of millions of PBMCs. The TCR comes from a middle-aged woman in good health. Some clones in this sample may be carry-over from other donors' samples. The chain joins TRBV14 to TRBJ2-7; the D is unclear. Source material: PBMCs. This chain's CDR3 is CASSQEEGFDEQYF. Written as DNA, the CDR3 is TGTGCCAGCAGCCAAGAAGAAGGGTTCGACGAGCAGTACTTC.